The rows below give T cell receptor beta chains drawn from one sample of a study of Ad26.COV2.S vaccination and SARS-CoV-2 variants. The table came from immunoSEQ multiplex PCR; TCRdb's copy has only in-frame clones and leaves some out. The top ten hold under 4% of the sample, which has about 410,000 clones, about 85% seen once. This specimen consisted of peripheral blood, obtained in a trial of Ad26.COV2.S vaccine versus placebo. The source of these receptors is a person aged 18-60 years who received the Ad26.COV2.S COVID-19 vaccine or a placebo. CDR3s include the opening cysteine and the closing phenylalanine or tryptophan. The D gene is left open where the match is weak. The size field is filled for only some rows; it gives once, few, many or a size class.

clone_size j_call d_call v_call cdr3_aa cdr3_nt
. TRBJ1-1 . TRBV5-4 CASRSGLGDTEAFF TGTGCCAGCAGATCAGGTCTGGGGGACACTGAAGCTTTCTTT
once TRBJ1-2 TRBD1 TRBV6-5 CASSLPTGGPGGYTF TGTGCCAGCAGTTTACCTACAGGGGGTCCGGGCGGCTACACCTTC
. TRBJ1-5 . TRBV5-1 CASSLEGGNQPQHF TGCGCCAGCAGCTTGGAAGGGGGCAATCAGCCCCAGCATTTT
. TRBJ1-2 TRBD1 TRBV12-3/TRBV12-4 CASSLRTGGGYTF TGTGCCAGCAGTTTAAGGACAGGGGGCGGCTACACCTTC
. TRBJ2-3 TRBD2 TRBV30 CAWSLAGGMTDTQYF TGTGCCTGGAGCCTAGCGGGGGGCATGACAGATACGCAGTATTTT
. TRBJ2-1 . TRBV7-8 CASRHWGWEQFF TGTGCCAGCCGTCACTGGGGGTGGGAGCAGTTCTTC
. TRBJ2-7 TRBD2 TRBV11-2 CASRLPRGGVPSEQYF TGTGCCAGCAGGCTCCCGCGGGGGGGGGTCCCCAGCGAGCAGTACTTC
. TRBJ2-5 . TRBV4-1 CASSLHRVGQETQYF TGCGCCAGCAGCCTTCACAGGGTTGGACAAGAGACCCAGTACTTC
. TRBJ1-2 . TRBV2 CASSPVYRDVGYGYTF TGTGCCAGCAGTCCAGTCTACAGGGACGTGGGATATGGCTACACCTTC
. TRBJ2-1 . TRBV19 CASSIDREVEYNEQFF TGTGCCAGTAGTATAGACAGGGAGGTGGAATACAATGAGCAGTTCTTC
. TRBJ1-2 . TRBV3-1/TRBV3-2 CASSLTDYGYTF TGTGCCAGCAGCCTGACAGACTATGGCTACACCTTC
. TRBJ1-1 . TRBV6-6 CAIQREQNTEAFF TGTGCCATCCAGAGGGAACAGAACACTGAAGCTTTCTTT
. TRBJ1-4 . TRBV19 CASRMGGGEKLFF TGTGCCAGTAGAATGGGGGGCGGCGAAAAACTGTTTTTT
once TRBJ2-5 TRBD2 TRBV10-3 CAISDNGGAQETQYF TGTGCCATCAGTGATAACGGGGGGGCTCAGGAGACCCAGTACTTC
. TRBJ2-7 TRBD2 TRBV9 CASSVGTMAGGVEQYF TGTGCCAGCAGCGTAGGCACCATGGCGGGGGGCGTCGAGCAGTACTTC
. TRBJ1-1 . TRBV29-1 CSVSDKNTEAFF TGCAGCGTCTCCGACAAGAACACTGAAGCTTTCTTT
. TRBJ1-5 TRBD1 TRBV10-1 CASSESIGDRGVPNSNQPQHF TGCGCCAGCAGTGAGTCGATCGGTGACAGGGGCGTTCCTAATAGCAATCAGCCCCAGCATTTT
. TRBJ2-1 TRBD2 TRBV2 CASSGGGNEQFF TGTGCCAGCAGTGGGGGGGGCAATGAGCAGTTCTTC
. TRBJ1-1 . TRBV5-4 CASRPTGGQTEAFF TGTGCCAGCAGGCCGACAGGAGGTCAGACTGAAGCTTTCTTT
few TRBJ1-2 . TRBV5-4 CASSLVGSNYGYTF TGTGCCAGCAGCCTCGTAGGGTCTAACTATGGCTACACCTTC
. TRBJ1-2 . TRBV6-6 CASSKPGTVANYGYTF TGTGCCAGCAGCAAACCCGGGACTGTAGCTAACTATGGCTACACCTTC
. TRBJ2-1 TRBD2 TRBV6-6 CASGSQRGNEQFF TGTGCCAGCGGGTCCCAGCGGGGCAATGAGCAGTTCTTC
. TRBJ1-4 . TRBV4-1 CASSLTPGAVREKLFF TGCGCCAGCAGCCTTACCCCAGGCGCGGTACGTGAAAAACTGTTTTTT
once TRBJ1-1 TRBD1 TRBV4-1 CASSQDWTGGRNTEAFF TGCGCCAGCAGCCAAGATTGGACAGGGGGCAGGAACACTGAAGCTTTCTTT
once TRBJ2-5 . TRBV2 CASSVEETQYF TGTGCCAGCAGTGTTGAGGAGACCCAGTACTTC
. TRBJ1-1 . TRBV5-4 CASSWPGSTEAFF TGTGCCAGCAGCTGGCCGGGGTCGACTGAAGCTTTCTTT
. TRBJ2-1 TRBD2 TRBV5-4 CASRSERGGGNEQFF TGTGCCAGCAGGAGTGAGCGGGGGGGAGGTAATGAGCAGTTCTTC
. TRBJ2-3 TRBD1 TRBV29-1 CSVAFSAGGFGDTQYF TGCAGCGTTGCATTCTCGGCAGGGGGCTTCGGGGATACGCAGTATTTT
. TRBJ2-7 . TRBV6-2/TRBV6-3 CASSFDSGASYEQYF TGTGCCAGCAGTTTCGATTCAGGGGCCTCCTACGAGCAGTACTTC
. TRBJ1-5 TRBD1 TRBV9 CASSVAGGDNQPQHF TGTGCCAGCAGCGTAGCAGGGGGCGACAATCAGCCCCAGCATTTT
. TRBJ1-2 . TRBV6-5 CASRHTQGEDYGYTF TGTGCCAGCAGGCACACACAGGGAGAAGACTATGGCTACACCTTC
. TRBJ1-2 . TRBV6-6 CASRGADANYGYTF TGTGCCAGCAGGGGGGCAGACGCTAACTATGGCTACACCTTC
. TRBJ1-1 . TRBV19 CASSARTRTEAFF TGTGCCAGTAGTGCCCGGACGAGGACTGAAGCTTTCTTT
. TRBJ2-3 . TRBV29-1 CSVEDLTSTDTQYF TGCAGCGTTGAAGATTTGACCAGCACAGATACGCAGTATTTT
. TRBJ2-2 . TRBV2 CASSGDPGELFF TGTGCCAGCAGCGGGGACCCCGGGGAGCTGTTTTTT
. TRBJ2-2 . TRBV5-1 CASSISSAGELFF TGCGCCAGCAGCATTTCTAGTGCCGGGGAGCTGTTTTTT
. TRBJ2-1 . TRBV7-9 CASSSLTAGRVFEQFF TGTGCCAGCAGCTCACTTACGGCGGGACGAGTTTTCGAGCAGTTCTTC
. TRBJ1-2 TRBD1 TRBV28 CASSLAGQGPPRYTF TGTGCCAGCAGTTTAGCGGGACAGGGGCCGCCTCGCTACACCTTC
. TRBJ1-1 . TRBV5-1 CASSLSANTEAFF TGCGCCAGCAGCTTGAGTGCGAACACTGAAGCTTTCTTT
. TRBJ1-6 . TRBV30 CAWSWPGRGISPLHF TGTGCCTGGAGTTGGCCGGGGCGAGGAATCTCACCCCTCCACTTT
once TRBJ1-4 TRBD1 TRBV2 CASRADRGRIEKLFF TGTGCCAGCAGGGCGGACAGGGGGCGAATTGAAAAACTGTTTTTT
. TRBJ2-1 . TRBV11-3 CASSLGLGSYNEQFF TGTGCCAGCAGCTTAGGACTGGGCTCCTACAATGAGCAGTTCTTC
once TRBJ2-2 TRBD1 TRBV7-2 CASSPHPGQGRTGELFF TGTGCCAGCAGCCCCCATCCGGGACAGGGCCGCACCGGGGAGCTGTTTTTT
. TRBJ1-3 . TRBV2 CASSASGNTIYF TGTGCCAGCAGTGCGTCAGGAAACACCATATATTTT
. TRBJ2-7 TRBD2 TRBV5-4 CASSMGRGSYEQYF TGTGCCAGCAGCATGGGGAGGGGCTCCTACGAGCAGTACTTC
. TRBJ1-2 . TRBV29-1 CSVEQGNTF TGCAGCGTTGAACAGGGCAACACCTTC